These T cell receptor beta chains were read from a single sample in a study of blood T cell repertoires in COVID-19. Profiling relied on immunoSEQ multiplex PCR, and the TCRdb table lists in-frame clones only, not all of them. The sample includes around 130,000 clones, about nine tenths of them seen just once. Sample: peripheral blood. The source of these receptors is a man in his forties or fifties with acute or convalescent COVID-19. Each CDR3 is given with its conserved first and last residue. The D gene is left open where the match is weak. Only part of the rows carry a size: once, few, many, or a class if the clone is expanded.

>TRBJ2-7|TRBV19|TRBD1|-
TGTGCCAGTACCCCACCGGGACAGGGGGCCTACGAGCAGTACTTC
CASTPPGQGAYEQYF
>TRBJ2-2|TRBV23-1|-|-
TGCGCCAGCAGTCAATCGGGACATAAATTTCCGAATAACACCGGGGAGCTGTTTTTT
CASSQSGHKFPNNTGELFF
>TRBJ2-7|TRBV15|TRBD1|-
TGTGCCACCAGCCGTCCGGCCCCCGGGACAGGTGCCTACGAGCAGTACTTC
CATSRPAPGTGAYEQYF
>TRBJ1-6|TRBV5-1|TRBD1|-
TGCGCCAGCAGCCTCAGACAGGGGGGAACCTATAATTCACCCCTCCACTTT
CASSLRQGGTYNSPLHF
>TRBJ2-7|TRBV4-1|-|-
TGCGCCAGCAGCCCCGACAGTCTCTCCTACGAGCAGTACTTC
CASSPDSLSYEQYF
>TRBJ1-5|TRBV6-2/TRBV6-3|TRBD1|once
TGTGCCAGCAGTTTTAGGGCCACAGGGGACCAGCCCCAGCATTTT
CASSFRATGDQPQHF
>TRBJ1-2|TRBV13|-|-
TGTGCCAGCAGACGTGACAGCGCGGTAATCCCCCTCTTC
CASRRDSAVIPLF
>TRBJ1-2|TRBV30|-|-
TGTGCCTGGATCCAGCCGGGACCCCCAGGGGCTTATGGCTACACCTTC
CAWIQPGPPGAYGYTF
>TRBJ1-4|TRBV5-6|TRBD1|few
TGTGCCAGCAGCTCCGGGACAGGGTTGAAACTGTTTTTT
CASSSGTGLKLFF
>TRBJ1-2|TRBV30|TRBD1|-
TGTGCCTGGAGCGAGGACAGGGTCGATGGCTACACCTTC
CAWSEDRVDGYTF
>TRBJ2-7|TRBV4-1|-|-
TGCGCCAGCAGCCAAGGGACAGCGCAGGGGAACGAGCAGTACTTC
CASSQGTAQGNEQYF
>TRBJ1-4|TRBV3-1/TRBV3-2|-|-
TGTGCCAGCAGCCCCCGACAGGAAGCAACTAATGAAAAACTGTTTTTT
CASSPRQEATNEKLFF
>TRBJ2-3|TRBV2|-|-
TGTGCCAGCGGGAGAGCGGAGGGTAAGGATACGCAGTATTTT
CASGRAEGKDTQYF
>TRBJ1-2|TRBV6-1|TRBD1|-
TGTGCCAGCAGTGAAGCGCGGGACAGATACTCCCATTACTATGGCTACACCTTC
CASSEARDRYSHYYGYTF
>TRBJ1-5|TRBV4-1|-|few
TGCGCCAGCAGCCAAGAGGGGACTTCCCGTTGGCCCCAGCATTTT
CASSQEGTSRWPQHF
>TRBJ2-4|TRBV7-2|-|-
TGTGCCAGCAGCACAACAGGGAGGGGAAACATTCAGTACTTC
CASSTTGRGNIQYF
>TRBJ1-1|TRBV19|TRBD1|-
TGTGCCAGTAGTAGGGACAGGGCGAACACTGAAGCTTTCTTT
CASSRDRANTEAFF
>TRBJ1-3|TRBV7-2|-|-
TGTGCCGGCAGCGCCTTTCCCAGGGATACTGGAAACACCATATATTTT
CAGSAFPRDTGNTIYF
>TRBJ2-7|TRBV3-1/TRBV3-2|-|-
TGTGCCAGCAGCTCCGGGAGCGAGCAGTACTTC
CASSSGSEQYF
>TRBJ2-7|TRBV6-5|TRBD1|-
TGTGCCAGCAGCGTCTCCACGACAGGGCTTTACGAGCAGTACTTC
CASSVSTTGLYEQYF
>TRBJ2-3|TRBV30|TRBD2|-
TGTGCCTGGAGTGTACTAGCGCTAGCAGATACGCAGTATTTT
CAWSVLALADTQYF
>TRBJ1-5|TRBV5-4|-|-
TGTGCCAGCAGCTTGGCGCAGCCCCAGCATTTT
CASSLAQPQHF
>TRBJ1-2|TRBV18|-|-
TGTGCCAGCTCACCAAGGCAGGGGAGCAACTATGGCTACACCTTC
CASSPRQGSNYGYTF
>TRBJ1-5|TRBV2|-|once
TGTGCCAGCAGGGGGAGGAGCAATCAGCCCCAGCATTTT
CASRGRSNQPQHF
>TRBJ1-1|TRBV7-9|-|-
TGTGCCAGCAGCTTTTCCCCGACAGGAACAGCTTTCTTT
CASSFSPTGTAFF
>TRBJ2-5|TRBV30|TRBD1|-
TGTGCCTGGAGGATCAGGGGGCGGGAGACCCAGTACTTC
CAWRIRGRETQYF
>TRBJ1-1|TRBV6-6|-|-
TGTGCCAGCAGTTACTCCGGGGGGCATGAAGCTTTCTTT
CASSYSGGHEAFF
>TRBJ1-3|TRBV29-1|-|-
TGCAGCGTTACCACAGTTTCCTCTGGAAACACCATATATTTT
CSVTTVSSGNTIYF
>TRBJ1-2|TRBV2|-|-
TGTGCCAGCAGTACTCAGGGCTATCGTGGCTACACCTTC
CASSTQGYRGYTF
>TRBJ2-3|TRBV3-1/TRBV3-2|-|-
TGTGCCAGCAGCCGGTATCGGGAAGATACGCAGTATTTT
CASSRYREDTQYF
>TRBJ2-1|TRBV19|TRBD2|-
TGTGCCAGTAGGTCGCGGTCTAGCGGGAGGGCCGGTGAGCAGTTCTTC
CASRSRSSGRAGEQFF
>TRBJ1-1|TRBV6-5|-|-
TGTGCCAGCAATAGACAGGAGAACACTGAAGCTTTCTTT
CASNRQENTEAFF
>TRBJ2-5|TRBV6-2/TRBV6-3|TRBD2|-
TGTGCCAGCAGTCAAGCGGGGGGCTTAGAGACCCAGTACTTC
CASSQAGGLETQYF
>TRBJ1-2|TRBV5-1|-|-
TGCGCCAGCAGCTTCGATAGTGAGGTCTATGGCTACACCTTC
CASSFDSEVYGYTF
>TRBJ2-7|TRBV9|-|few
TGTGCCAGCAGCATCAGGTTTGAGGGCTACGAGCAGTACTTC
CASSIRFEGYEQYF
>TRBJ1-1|TRBV4-3|TRBD1|-
TGCGCCAGCAGCCACGAACCAGGGGGGTATGAAGCTTTCTTT
CASSHEPGGYEAFF
>TRBJ2-7|TRBV12-5|TRBD1|once
TGTGCTAGTGACAACCGGGGACAGGGGGCTTACGAGCAGTACTTC
CASDNRGQGAYEQYF
>TRBJ1-5|TRBV19|-|once
TGTGCCAGTAGTATGCAGGGGACTCAGCCCCAGCATTTT
CASSMQGTQPQHF